This entry lists 27 T cell receptor beta chains sequenced from one sample in a study of breast tumors, draining lymph nodes, adjacent tissues. TCRdb reprocessed the multiplex PCR reads with MiXCR, giving one entry per CDR3 protein. This table holds 100,000 to 150,000 distinct CDR3 sequences, around 22% found once. The lymph nodes were axillary draining lymph nodes from breast cancer patients. Sequencing used axillary lymph node tissue. All receptors derive from a female donor with breast cancer. Some clones in this sample may be carry-over from other donors' samples.

A single count supports this clonotype. A clone one base away is much larger, so this may be a read error. Here the CDR3 DNA reads TGCAGTGCTAAAACTACTAGCGGGGGGTCCTACAAGCAGTACTTC. Amino acid sequence: CSAKTTSGGSYKQYF. The chain carries TRBV20-1 and TRBJ2-7, with TRBD2 matching 12 bases. This CDR3 comprises 15 residues. Germline lookup yields CDR1 DFQATT and CDR2 SNEGSKA (reference sequence).

Judged by abundance, this clonotype is medium-sized. The V call is TRBV19, the J call TRBJ2-7; 7 bases are shared with TRBD1. The V segment lost 4 bases and the J segment 0 bases; nucleotides outside the gene matches: 6. CDR1 is LNHDA and CDR2 is SQIVND in the germline V gene (reference sequence). The CDR3 consists of 15 residues. The CDR3 DNA reads as TGTGCCAGTAGTAAGGGACAGATACCCTCCTACGAGCAGTACTTC. It translates to CASSKGQIPSYEQYF.

Many counts were recorded for this clonotype. This chain connects TRBV7-2 to TRBJ2-3; TRBD2 matches 11 bases. The CDR3 is 16 residues long. Per germline, CDR1 SGHTA and CDR2 FQGNSA. The trim removed 5 bases at V and 0 bases at J, leaving 4 bases unmatched. The CDR3 DNA reads TGTGCCAGCAGCCCGTTAGCGGGAGGGAGCACAGATACGCAGTATTTT. It specifies CASSPLAGGSTDTQYF. The complete variable domain, with remaining parts taken from reference TRBV7-2 and TRBJ2-3, reads GAGVSQSPSNKVTEKGKDVELRCDPISGHTALYWYRQSLGQGLEFLIYFQGNSAPDKSGLPSDRFSAERTGGSVSTLTIQRTQQEDSAVYLCASSPLAGGSTDTQYFGPGTRLTVL.

About this clonotype itself: This may stem from a read error, because a much larger clone lies one nucleotide away. V gene TRBV10-1 combines with J gene TRBJ2-1; D gene ambiguous. The CDR3 runs to 13 residues. Trimming cost V 4 bases and J 9 bases, with 13 bases left between them. Per the germline V gene, CDR1 is WNHNN and CDR2 is SYGVQD (reference sequence). CDR3 sequence (DNA): TGCGCCAGCAGTGCTTCCTCAGCAAGTGAGCAGTTCTTC. This translates into CASSASSASEQFF.

This clonotype was counted only a few times. The chain carries TRBV5-4 and TRBJ2-5; D gene uncertain. This CDR3 comprises 14 residues. Per the germline V gene, CDR1 is SGHNT and CDR2 is YYREEE (reference sequence). The V end lost 4 bases, the J end lost 1 base, and 11 bases lay between the germline ends. The CDR3 reads CASSASPSQETQYF. The CDR3 nucleotides are TGTGCCAGCAGCGCCAGTCCGTCCCAAGAGACCCAGTACTTC.

This clonotype has at least ten counts. The V and J genes are TRBV5-1 and TRBJ2-2, with D maybe TRBD1 (7 bases). V lost 5 bases and J 3 bases, leaving 20 bases between the germline ends. The CDR3 is made up of 17 amino acids. In germline, CDR1 is SGHRS, CDR2 YFSETQ. CDR3 coding DNA: TGCGCCAGCAGTCGAGATTTTTCAGGGGGGTACACCGGGGAGCTGTTTTTT. Amino acid sequence: CASSRDFSGGYTGELFF. Using reference TRBV5-1 and TRBJ2-2 for the parts outside the CDR3, the full variable domain is KAGVTQTPRYLIKTRGQQVTLSCSPISGHRSVSWYQQTPGQGLQFLFEYFSETQRNKGNFPGRFSGRQFSNSRSEMNVSTLELGDSALYLCASSRDFSGGYTGELFFGEGSRLTVL.

This clonotype was counted many times. The chain joins TRBV10-3 to TRBJ2-6, with a tentative D call TRBD1 (5 bases). CDR1 and CDR2 from the germline V gene are ENHRY and SYGVKD. The CDR3 has 15 amino acids. V lost 6 bases to trimming and J lost 0 bases, with 9 bases between them. The CDR3 sequence is CAISPGNSGANVLTF. In nucleotides, the CDR3 is TGTGCCATCAGCCCAGGGAACTCTGGGGCCAACGTCCTGACTTTC.

Of note for this clonotype: This may be a read error, as it is one base from a much larger clone. This chain uses TRBV19 with TRBJ2-1; no clear D. V dropped 1 base and J dropped 10 bases, with 5 bases sitting between them. Germline assignment: CDR1 LNHDA and CDR2 SQIVND (reference sequence). The CDR3 contains 11 residues. This CDR3 reads CASSIGPEQFF. The CDR3 nucleotides read TGTGCCAGTAGTATAGGACCAGAGCAGTTCTTC.

This clonotype was counted many times. The rearrangement links TRBV2 to TRBJ1-6; D gene ambiguous. The CDR3 length is 13 residues. Germline V gives CDR1 SNHLY, CDR2 FYNNEI. V gave up 2 bases and J gave up 10 bases, with 9 bases separating them. CDR3 residues: CASSETTASPLHF. The CDR3 DNA reads TGTGCCAGCAGTGAAACCACGGCCTCACCCCTCCACTTT.

Ten or more counts support this clonotype. V usage is TRBV20-1 and J usage is TRBJ2-1; 8 bases align to TRBD2. Germline values: CDR1 DFQATT, CDR2 SNEGSKA (reference sequence). With V trimmed by 6 bases and J by 5 bases, 9 bases remained unmatched. The CDR3 is 14 residues long. The CDR3 DNA reads as TGCAGTGCCGTTCCCCAGCGGGGGAACAATGAGCAGTTCTTC. It encodes CSAVPQRGNNEQFF.

This clonotype was counted ten times or more. The rearrangement joins TRBV5-1 to TRBJ2-7; no reliable D call. The CDR3 spans 14 residues. V dropped 4 bases and J dropped 0 bases, with 11 bases sitting between them. Germline V CDR1 and CDR2: SGHRS, YFSETQ. The CDR3 DNA sequence: TGCGCCAGCAGCAAGGGTACCCCCTCCTACGAGCAGTACTTC. This codes for CASSKGTPSYEQYF.

This clonotype was counted at least ten times. The rearrangement uses TRBV20-1 and TRBJ1-4, with 7 bases lining up with TRBD1. This CDR3 is built from 14 residues. Germline trimming cut 1 base from V and 5 bases from J; bases unmatched to any gene: 4. Germline V gene data show CDR1 as DFQATT and CDR2 as SNEGSKA (reference sequence). CDR3 region: CSARGGQLNEKLFF. In DNA, the CDR3 is TGCAGTGCTAGAGGGGGACAGTTAAATGAAAAACTGTTTTTT.

This clonotype was seen only a few times. The chain uses TRBV6-5 and TRBJ2-1; 7 bases map to TRBD2. In germline, CDR1 is MNHEY, CDR2 SVGAGI. The CDR3 is 17 amino acids. The V and J ends lost 2 bases and 2 bases, in that order; junction bases with no gene match: 9. The CDR3 here is CASSYGLASGTYNEQFF. CDR3 in DNA: TGTGCCAGCAGTTACGGTCTGGCTAGCGGTACCTACAATGAGCAGTTCTTC.

This clonotype was observed many times. The chain combines TRBV20-1 with TRBJ2-7; 11 bases line up with TRBD1. Losses at the gene ends were 3 bases for V and 1 base for J; bases not matched to a gene: 2. CDR3 length equals 14 residues. Germline V gives CDR1 DFQATT, CDR2 SNEGSKA (reference sequence). Here the CDR3 reads CSASWDRGSYEQYF. In DNA form, the CDR3 reads TGCAGTGCTAGTTGGGACAGGGGGTCCTACGAGCAGTACTTC.

This clonotype was recorded many times. The chain employs TRBV30 and TRBJ2-7; no firm D call. Germline CDR1 and CDR2: GTSNPN and SVGIG (reference sequence). CDR3 size: 13 residues. Trimming left V 0 bases short and J 3 bases short, with 9 bases between. CDR3 residues: CAWSVRASYEQYF. Written as DNA, the CDR3 is TGTGCCTGGAGTGTAAGGGCTAGCTACGAGCAGTACTTC.

This clonotype was recorded many times. J is TRBJ2-7 and V is TRBV4-3, with D perhaps being TRBD1 or TRBD2 (5 bases each). Per germline, CDR1 LGHNA and CDR2 YSLEER. The V gene lost 1 base and the J gene lost 2 bases, with 12 bases spanning the gap. The CDR3 totals 15 residues. The CDR3 is CASSQAAGTAYEQYF. The CDR3 region has the DNA TGCGCCAGCAGCCAAGCCGCCGGGACGGCCTACGAGCAGTACTTC.

The V call is TRBV28, the J call TRBJ1-2; 7 bases map to TRBD1. Germline V lookup: CDR1 MDHEN, CDR2 SYDVKM. J gave up 2 bases and V 5 bases, and 11 bases lay outside the gene matches. The CDR3 loop spans 16 amino acids. For the CDR3, the DNA is TGTGCCAGCAGTCCACGATACAGGGGTTTGAACTATGGCTACACCTTC. Translation gives CASSPRYRGLNYGYTF.

This clonotype has a count of ten or more. CDR3 in DNA: TGTGCCATCAGGACCGGGACAGGGGCTGGGGGGGCCAACGTCCTGACTTTC. The encoded protein is CAIRTGTGAGGANVLTF. The rearrangement joins TRBV10-3 to TRBJ2-6, with TRBD1 matching 10 bases. V gave up 6 bases and J gave up 4 bases; unmatched junction bases: 9. Germline CDR1 and CDR2: ENHRY and SYGVKD. This CDR3 comprises 17 residues.

A note on this clonotype: It may be a read error: a sequence one base away is much more abundant. This chain links TRBV4-3 with TRBJ2-3, with 10 bases matching TRBD2. The CDR3 covers 17 residues. Germline CDR1 reads LGHNA; CDR2 reads YSLEER. CDR3 residues: CASSKGGASGSTDTRYF. The CDR3 DNA reads TGCGCCAGCAGCAAAGGGGGCGCTAGCGGGAGCACAGATACGCGGTATTTT.

Many counts were recorded for this clonotype. V is TRBV5-5 and J is TRBJ2-5, with D possibly matching TRBD1 (6 bases). This CDR3 contains 15 residues. The V gene's germline CDR1 is SGHKS and CDR2 YYEKEE (reference sequence). Trimming pared 4 bases from V and 4 bases from J, leaving 17 bases between. CDR3 coding DNA: TGTGCCAGCAGCAGAACAGGGAATTTAGGAGAGACCCAGTACTTC. It encodes CASSRTGNLGETQYF.

This clonotype appeared many times. The chain joins TRBV19 to TRBJ2-1; perhaps D is TRBD1 or TRBD2 (5 bases each). Germline V gene data show CDR1 as LNHDA and CDR2 as SQIVND (reference sequence). V gave up 6 bases and J gave up 1 base, with 19 bases separating them. This CDR3 comprises 17 residues. The CDR3 DNA follows: TGTGCCAGTAGCGTCACGGGGCGGGCTAATTCCTACAATGAGCAGTTCTTC. Protein sequence: CASSVTGRANSYNEQFF. The full variable domain, in which reference TRBV19 and TRBJ2-1 provide the parts outside the CDR3, is DGGITQSPKYLFRKEGQNVTLSCEQNLNHDAMYWYRQDPGQGLRLIYYSQIVNDFQKGDIAEGYSVSREKKESFPLTVTSAQKNPTAFYLCASSVTGRANSYNEQFFGPGTRLTVL.

The rearrangement uses TRBV15 and TRBJ1-1, with D hard to call. Deletions cut 1 base from V and 1 base from J, with 16 bases between. Per germline, CDR1 LNHNV and CDR2 YYDKDF (reference sequence). The CDR3 is 17 residues long. CDR3 residues: CATSRGPGLGSNTEAFF. In DNA, the CDR3 is TGTGCCACCAGCAGAGGCCCCGGACTGGGCTCGAACACTGAAGCTTTCTTT.

This clonotype was counted ten times or more. This chain joins TRBV12-3 or TRBV12-4 and TRBJ1-6, with 9 nucleotides matching TRBD1. Trimming removed 7 bases from V and 7 bases from J; junction bases left unmatched: 5. This CDR3 contains 14 residues. This CDR3 reads CASTRDRVNSPLHF. CDR3 DNA: TGTGCCAGCACCCGGGACAGGGTGAATTCACCCCTCCACTTT.

This clonotype was counted many times. The chain couples TRBV6-1 to TRBJ2-2; TRBD1 agrees at 10 bases. The CDR3 has 17 residues. Germline V gene sequence: CDR1 MNHNS, CDR2 SASEGT. Losses at the gene ends were 3 bases for V and 4 bases for J; bases not matched to a gene: 8. The CDR3 sequence: CASSDLRGQGITGELFF. In DNA form, the CDR3 reads TGTGCCAGCAGTGATTTGAGGGGACAGGGGATCACCGGGGAGCTGTTTTTT.

This clonotype was recorded many times. The chain uses TRBV4-3 and TRBJ2-7; D remains ambiguous. The CDR3 runs to 15 residues. Trimming took off 1 base at V and 4 bases at J, with 14 bases between the two ends. The germline V gene encodes CDR1 LGHNA and CDR2 YSLEER. The CDR3 nucleotides read TGCGCCAGCAGCCAAGGGGCAGTGGGTCCTTACGAGCAGTACTTC. Its translation is CASSQGAVGPYEQYF.

This clonotype was detected many times. The V gene is TRBV24-1, the J gene TRBJ1-5, with D possibly matching TRBD1 (6 bases). The CDR3 has 15 amino acids. Germline values: CDR1 KGHDR, CDR2 SFDVKD. The V end lost 9 bases, the J end lost 1 base, and 15 bases lay between the germline ends. The CDR3 DNA is TGTGCCACCGCCCGGGGGGCAGGGAGCAATCAGCCCCAGCATTTT. Translating gives CATARGAGSNQPQHF.

This clonotype was observed at least ten times. The J gene is TRBJ2-5, the V gene TRBV24-1; 8 positions agree with TRBD2. Germline CDR1 and CDR2: KGHDR and SFDVKD. V dropped 2 bases and J dropped 4; count of bases not matched to a gene: 5. CDR3 length: 15 amino acids. CDR3 DNA: TGTGCCACCAGTGATTCAGCGGGGGCAGGAGAGACCCAGTACTTC. It is translated as CATSDSAGAGETQYF.